This T cell receptor beta chain was sequenced during a study of tissue T cells after allogeneic stem cell transplantation. Notes on the study in general: Motif-based clustering found tissue-specific repertoire signatures shared across patients, though few clones were shared. Alloreactivity or antigen specificity of tissue TCRs was not determined; some clones might be host cells.

CDR3 sequences, V/J genes, frequencies and template counts came from survey-depth TCRbeta sequencing. The protocol was immunoSEQ multiplex PCR, while the TCRdb copy is restricted to in-frame clones and leaves out a portion. The sample carries around 620 clones, around 45% recorded once. This sample's time point: mouse harvest day 14 after allogeneic transplant. Mouse grafts combined 10^7 T-cell-depleted bone marrow cells with 10^6 splenic CD5+ T cells. Germline V CDR1 and CDR2: SGHDT, FRDEAV. The germline V and J ends were trimmed by 5 bases and 3 bases, with 5 bases remaining between them. The CDR3 has 11 residues. About this clone: Its antigen remains unidentified. The genes and germline here are from mouse. Read data end 1 residue before the CDR3 end; the end is taken from the germline J gene.

The receptor comes from a female BALB/c mouse given C57BL/6 T cells with graft-versus-host disease after an allogeneic hematopoietic cell transplant. Input material: liver tissue. V and J are TRBV14 and TRBJ1-1; D is uncertain. The part of the CDR3 DNA that was read is TGTGCCAGCAGCCCCGACACAGAAGTCTTC. This encodes CASSPDTEVF. The CDR3 as a whole reads CASSPDTEVFF.